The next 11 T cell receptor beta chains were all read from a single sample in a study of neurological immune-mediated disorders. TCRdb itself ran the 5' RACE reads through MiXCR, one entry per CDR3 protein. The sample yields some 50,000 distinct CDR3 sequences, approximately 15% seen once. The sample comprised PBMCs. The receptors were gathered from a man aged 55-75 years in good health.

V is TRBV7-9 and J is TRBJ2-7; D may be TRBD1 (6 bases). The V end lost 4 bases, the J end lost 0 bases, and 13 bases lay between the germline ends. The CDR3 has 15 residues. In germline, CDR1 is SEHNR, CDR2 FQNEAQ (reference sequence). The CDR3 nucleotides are TGTGCCAGCAGCTACCGACAGGCTAGCTCCTACGAGCAGTACTTC. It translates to CASSYRQASSYEQYF.

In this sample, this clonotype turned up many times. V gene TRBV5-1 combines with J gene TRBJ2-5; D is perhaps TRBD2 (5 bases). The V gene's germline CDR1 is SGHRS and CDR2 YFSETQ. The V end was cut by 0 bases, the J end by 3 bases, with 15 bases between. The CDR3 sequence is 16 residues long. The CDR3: CASSLGGRAREETQYF. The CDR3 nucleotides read TGCGCCAGCAGCTTGGGTGGACGCGCGAGGGAAGAGACCCAGTACTTC.

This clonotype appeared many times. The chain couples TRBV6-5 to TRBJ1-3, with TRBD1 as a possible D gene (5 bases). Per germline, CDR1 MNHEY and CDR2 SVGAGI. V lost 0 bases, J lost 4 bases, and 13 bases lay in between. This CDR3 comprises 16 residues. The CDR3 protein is CASSYSKRGGGNTIYF. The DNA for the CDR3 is TGTGCCAGCAGTTACTCGAAAAGGGGCGGAGGAAACACCATATATTTT.

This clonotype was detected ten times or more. The CDR3 spells CSAPTGEGYNEQFF. The CDR3 nucleotides read TGCAGTGCACCTACAGGGGAGGGGTACAATGAGCAGTTCTTC. The chain links TRBV20-1 to TRBJ2-1; D tentatively reads TRBD1 or TRBD2 (7 bases each). V lost 6 bases, J lost 4 bases, and 16 bases lay in between. This CDR3 region has 14 residues. Germline CDR1 and CDR2: DFQATT and SNEGSKA (reference sequence).

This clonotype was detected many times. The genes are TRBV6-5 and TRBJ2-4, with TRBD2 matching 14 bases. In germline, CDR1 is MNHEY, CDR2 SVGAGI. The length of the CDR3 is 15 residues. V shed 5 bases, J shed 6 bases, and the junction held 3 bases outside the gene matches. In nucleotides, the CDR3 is TGTGCCAGCAGTGGGACTAGCGGGAGTGGAAACATTCAGTACTTC. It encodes CASSGTSGSGNIQYF.

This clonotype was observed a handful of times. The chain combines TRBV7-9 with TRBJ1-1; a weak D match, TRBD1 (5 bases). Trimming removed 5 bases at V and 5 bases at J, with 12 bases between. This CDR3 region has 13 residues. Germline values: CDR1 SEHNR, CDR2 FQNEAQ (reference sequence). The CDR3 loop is CASSPRVETEAFF. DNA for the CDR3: TGTGCCAGCAGCCCCAGGGTGGAGACTGAAGCTTTCTTT.

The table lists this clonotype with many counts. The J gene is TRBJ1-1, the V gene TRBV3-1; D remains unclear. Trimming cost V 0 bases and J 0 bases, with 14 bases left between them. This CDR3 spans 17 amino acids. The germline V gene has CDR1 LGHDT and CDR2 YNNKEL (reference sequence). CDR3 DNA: TGTGCCAGCAGCCAAGATTTATACAGAAAAATGAACACTGAAGCTTTCTTT. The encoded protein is CASSQDLYRKMNTEAFF.

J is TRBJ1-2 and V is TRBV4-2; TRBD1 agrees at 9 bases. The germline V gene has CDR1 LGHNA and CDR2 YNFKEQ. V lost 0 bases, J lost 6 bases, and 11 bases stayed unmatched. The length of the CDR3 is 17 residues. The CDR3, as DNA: TGTGCCAGCAGCCAAGATCGGGAACAGGGGGCCGGCGATGGCTACACCTTC. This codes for CASSQDREQGAGDGYTF.

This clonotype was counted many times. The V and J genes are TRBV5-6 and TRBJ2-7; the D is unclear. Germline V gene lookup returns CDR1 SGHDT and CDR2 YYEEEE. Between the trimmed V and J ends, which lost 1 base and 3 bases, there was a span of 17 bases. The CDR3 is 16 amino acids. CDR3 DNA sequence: TGTGCCAGCAGCTTGCTCCGGGCCGCCCCGGACTACGAGCAGTACTTC. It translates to CASSLLRAAPDYEQYF.

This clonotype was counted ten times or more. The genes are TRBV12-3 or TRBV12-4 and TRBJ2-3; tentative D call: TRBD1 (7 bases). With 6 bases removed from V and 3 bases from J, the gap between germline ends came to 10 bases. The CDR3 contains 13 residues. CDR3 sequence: CASRRDSTDTQYF. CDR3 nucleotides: TGTGCCAGCAGGCGGGACAGTACAGATACGCAGTATTTT.

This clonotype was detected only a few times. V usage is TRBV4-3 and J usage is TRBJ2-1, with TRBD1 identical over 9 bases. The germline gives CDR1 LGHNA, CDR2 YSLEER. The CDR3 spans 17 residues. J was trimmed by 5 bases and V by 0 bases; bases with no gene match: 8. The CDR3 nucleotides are TGCGCCAGCAGCCAAGAGGCGTACAGGGGGCCTGACAATGAGCAGTTCTTC. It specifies CASSQEAYRGPDNEQFF.